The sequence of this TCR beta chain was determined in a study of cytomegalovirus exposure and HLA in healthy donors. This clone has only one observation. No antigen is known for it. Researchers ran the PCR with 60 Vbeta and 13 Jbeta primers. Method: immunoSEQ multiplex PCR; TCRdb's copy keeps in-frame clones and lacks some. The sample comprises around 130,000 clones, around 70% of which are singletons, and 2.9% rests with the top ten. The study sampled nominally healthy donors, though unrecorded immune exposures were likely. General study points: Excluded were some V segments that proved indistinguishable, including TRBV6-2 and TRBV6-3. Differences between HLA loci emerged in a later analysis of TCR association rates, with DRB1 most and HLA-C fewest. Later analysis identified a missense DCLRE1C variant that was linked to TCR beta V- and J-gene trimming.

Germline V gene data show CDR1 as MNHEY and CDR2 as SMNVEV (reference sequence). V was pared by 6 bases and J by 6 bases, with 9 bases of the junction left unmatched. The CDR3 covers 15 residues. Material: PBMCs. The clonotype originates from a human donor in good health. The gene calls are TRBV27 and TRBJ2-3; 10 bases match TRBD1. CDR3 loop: CASSLVTGGADTQYF. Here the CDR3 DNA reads TGTGCCAGCAGCCTTGTGACAGGGGGCGCCGATACGCAGTATTTT.